One and the same sample provided the 22 T cell receptor beta chains below, sequenced in a study of prognosis after radiotherapy for stage I lung cancer. Template was genomic DNA; TCR beta CDR3 amplified in two multiplex PCR rounds. Specific primers for each TRBV and TRBJ gene were what first-round PCR used. From the multiplex PCR reads, TCRdb called clonotypes with MiXCR, one entry per CDR3 protein. The sample records some 14,000 distinct CDR3 sequences, 31% being singletons. The material was PBMCs, obtained before or after stereotactic body radiation therapy (not recorded which). Receptors originate from a donor of 50 years or more with non-small cell lung cancer.

J is TRBJ1-5 and V is TRBV12-3 or TRBV12-4; D gene unclear. V was pared by 7 bases and J by 5 bases, with 15 bases between. The length of the CDR3 is 14 residues. Written as DNA, the CDR3 is TGTGCCAGCACCCAAAGTAAGATTGATCAGCCCCAGCATTTT. Translating gives CASTQSKIDQPQHF.

With regard to this clonotype: It is likely a read error: a sequence one base away is far more abundant. J is TRBJ2-7 and V is TRBV6-6; D might be TRBD1 or TRBD2, each matching 5 bases. The CDR3 is made up of 16 amino acids. The V end was cut by 0 bases, the J end by 6 bases, with 18 bases between. Germline CDR1 and CDR2: MNHNY and SVGAGI (reference sequence). In nucleotides, the CDR3 is TGTGCCAGCAGTTACTCGATGGGGGACCGGTTCTTCGAGCAGTACTTC. Translated: CASSYSMGDRFFEQYF.

This clonotype is labeled as medium-sized. V is TRBV12-3 or TRBV12-4 and J is TRBJ1-6; 7 bases line up with TRBD1. J lost 5 bases, V lost 3 bases, and 4 bases had no gene match. The CDR3 runs to 15 residues. The CDR3 DNA follows: TGTGCCAGCAGTTTCCGGGACAGCCATAATTCACCCCTCCACTTT. Residues: CASSFRDSHNSPLHF.

This clonotype was counted at least ten times. The V gene is TRBV4-1, the J gene TRBJ1-5; a possible D gene is TRBD1 (6 bases). This CDR3 contains 15 residues. The V and J ends lost 4 bases and 0 bases respectively, with 10 bases between them. Germline CDR1 and CDR2: MGHRA and YSYEKL. This CDR3 is CASSRTESSNQPQHF. The DNA of the CDR3 is TGCGCCAGCAGCCGGACAGAAAGTAGCAATCAGCCCCAGCATTTT.

About this clonotype itself: The junction does not match germline at one end; this may be a read error. The rearrangement links TRBV11-2 to TRBJ2-7; D unclear. Germline V gene sequence: CDR1 SGHAT, CDR2 FQNNGV. The CDR3 length is 11 residues. CDR3 sequence (DNA): TGCGCCAGCAACCCCCACTACGAGCAGTACTTC. Protein product: CASNPHYEQYF.

On this clonotype: This likely reflects a read error, since a far larger clone is one base away. The chain employs TRBV6-4 and TRBJ2-1; 10 positions match TRBD2. This CDR3 is 14 amino acids long. CDR1 MRHNA and CDR2 SNTAGT come from the germline V gene. V lost 5 bases and J lost 7; bases outside the gene matches: 5. The CDR3 sequence: CASSSSGSRNEQFF. CDR3 DNA: TGTGCCAGCAGTTCTAGCGGGAGCCGGAATGAGCAGTTCTTC.

There are many counts of this clonotype. The chain is built from TRBV20-1 and TRBJ2-6, with 7 bases lining up with TRBD1. Germline values: CDR1 DFQATT, CDR2 SNEGSKA (reference sequence). The CDR3 loop spans 15 amino acids. The DNA for the CDR3 is TGCAGCCCGAGGACAGGTGACTCTGGGGCCAACGTCCTGACTTTC. It specifies CSPRTGDSGANVLTF.

The table lists this clonotype with many counts. The V call is TRBV20-1, the J call TRBJ2-7; 9 bases agree with TRBD1. The CDR3 length is 14 residues. With 2 bases clipped from V and 2 bases from J, the junction kept 4 bases outside the gene matches. Germline V gives CDR1 DFQATT, CDR2 SNEGSKA (reference sequence). The CDR3 DNA reads as TGCAGTGCTAGACCGGGACAGGGAGCCTACGAGCAGTACTTC. It is translated as CSARPGQGAYEQYF.

This clonotype occurred many times. This likely came from a read error, as a far larger clone is one base away. The final CDR3 position lacks the conserved phenylalanine or tryptophan, pointing to a likely read error. This chain uses TRBV6-2 or TRBV6-3 with TRBJ1-6, with D perhaps TRBD1 (5 bases). The V end was cut by 0 bases, the J end by 7 bases, with 10 bases between. This CDR3 is built from 15 residues. Germline V gene data show CDR1 as MNHEY and CDR2 as SVGEGT. The chain's CDR3 is CASSYSGTRNSPLHL. The CDR3 DNA follows: TGTGCCAGCAGTTACTCGGGGACCCGAAATTCACCCCTCCACCTT.

This clonotype was counted a single time. This sequence joins TRBV7-3 and TRBJ2-2; D is unresolved. Trimming removed 5 bases at V and 1 base at J, with 20 bases between. This CDR3 contains 18 residues. Germline V CDR1 and CDR2: SGHTA, FQGTGA. The CDR3 DNA reads as TGTGCCAGCAGCCTCTGGTACCCCGGTTGGAGGAACACCGGGGAGCTGTTTTTT. Translated, it gives CASSLWYPGWRNTGELFF.

In the case of this clonotype: Since a far larger clone is one base different, this is likely a read error. The chain has TRBV6-1 and TRBJ1-2; D not certain. The CDR3 totals 17 residues. Trimming pared 5 bases from V and 0 bases from J, leaving 19 bases between. Germline V lookup: CDR1 MNHNS, CDR2 SASEGT. The DNA of the CDR3 is TGTGCCAGCAGTTACGTCAGTTGGGCCTCAACTAACTATGGCTACACCTTC. It specifies CASSYVSWASTNYGYTF.

This clonotype was picked up many times. A much larger clone lies a single base off, so this may be a read error. This CDR3 is missing its conserved last phenylalanine or tryptophan, likely due to a read error. DNA of the CDR3: TGTGCCAGCAGTCCAAACAGACAGAGAATCTCCTACGAGCAGTACTCC. Amino acid sequence: CASSPNRQRISYEQYS. The V call is TRBV27, the J call TRBJ2-7, with a tentative D call TRBD1 (5 bases). Germline-derived CDR1 and CDR2 are MNHEY and SMNVEV (reference sequence). This CDR3 comprises 16 residues. The V end was cut by 5 bases, the J end by 0 bases, with 17 bases between.

This clonotype has at least ten counts. The chain uses TRBV28 and TRBJ2-2; the D gene is possibly TRBD1 (6 bases). The CDR3 has 15 residues. Trimming shortened V by 5 bases and J by 1 base, and 11 bases separated the two germline ends. In germline, CDR1 is MDHEN, CDR2 SYDVKM. CDR3 residues: CASSPMTGNTGELFF. DNA for the CDR3: TGTGCCAGCAGTCCCATGACAGGGAACACCGGGGAGCTGTTTTTT.

This clonotype was found once. A far larger clone lies a single base away; this is likely a read error. The chain carries TRBV9 and TRBJ2-7; D is perhaps TRBD1 (6 bases). CDR3 length equals 16 residues. Germline V lookup: CDR1 SGDLS, CDR2 YYNGEE. The CDR3 loop is CASSPVDRSSSYDQYF. In nucleotides, the CDR3 is TGTGCCAGCAGCCCCGTAGACAGGTCCAGCTCCTACGATCAGTACTTC. Drawing the rest from reference TRBV9 and TRBJ2-7, the complete variable domain is DSGVTQTPKHLITATGQRVTLRCSPRSGDLSVYWYQQSLDQGLQFLIQYYNGEERAKGNILERFSAQQFPDLHSELNLSSLELGDSALYFCASSPVDRSSSYDQYFGPGTRLTVT.

This clonotype occurred many times. V and J are TRBV30 and TRBJ2-1; 10 bases are a match to TRBD2. V lost 3 bases and J lost 6; bases outside the gene matches: 5. Per the germline V gene, CDR1 is GTSNPN and CDR2 is SVGIG (reference sequence). This CDR3 is 14 amino acids long. CDR3 amino acids: CAWSVSGRANEQFF. The CDR3 bases are TGTGCCTGGAGCGTCAGCGGGAGGGCCAATGAGCAGTTCTTC.

The chain recombines TRBV5-4 with TRBJ2-1; D uncertain. This CDR3 region has 15 residues. From germline, CDR1 is SGHNT and CDR2 YYREEE (reference sequence). Deletions cut 3 bases from V and 0 bases from J, with 10 bases between. CDR3 in amino acids: CASSYGASSYNEQFF. The DNA for the CDR3 is TGTGCCAGCAGCTATGGTGCTAGCTCCTACAATGAGCAGTTCTTC.

This clonotype occurred many times. The chain joins TRBV18 to TRBJ2-1; D remains unclear. V was pared by 2 bases and J by 8 bases, with 13 bases between. The length of the CDR3 is 14 residues. Germline V gene data show CDR1 as KGHSH and CDR2 as LQKENI. The chain's CDR3 is CASSPFDVGHEQFF. The CDR3 DNA follows: TGTGCCAGCTCACCATTCGATGTCGGGCATGAGCAGTTCTTC.

The V and J genes are TRBV7-3 and TRBJ1-2; perhaps TRBD1 as D (5 bases). The CDR3 is 16 amino acids. The V gene's germline CDR1 is SGHTA and CDR2 FQGTGA. Trimming shortened V by 5 bases and J by 0 bases, and 16 bases separated the two germline ends. The CDR3 DNA reads as TGTGCCAGCAGCCCCTCAGCGGCAGGGCCTAACTATGGCTACACCTTC. This translates into CASSPSAAGPNYGYTF.

This rearrangement joins TRBV7-3 to TRBJ1-6; 7 bases are shared with TRBD1. CDR3 length: 15 amino acids. Germline trimming cut 1 base from V and 10 bases from J; bases unmatched to any gene: 7. CDR1 is SGHTA and CDR2 is FQGTGA in the germline V gene. The CDR3 nucleotides read TGTGCCAGCAGCTTAAGTCAGGGGGGACGATCACCCCTCCACTTT. Amino acid sequence: CASSLSQGGRSPLHF.

Concerning this clonotype: This likely reflects a read error, since a far larger clone is one base away. The V gene is TRBV6-5, the J gene TRBJ2-2; D unclear. This CDR3 is built from 13 residues. The V end lost 7 bases, the J end lost 7 bases, and 13 bases lay between the germline ends. Germline V gene data show CDR1 as MNHEY and CDR2 as SVGAGI. CDR3: CASTFGRFGELFF. For the CDR3, the DNA is TGTGCCAGCACTTTTGGGCGGTTCGGGGAGCTGTTTTTT.

The table lists this clonotype with many counts. The rearrangement joins TRBV11-2 to TRBJ2-7, with 11 bases that match TRBD1. This CDR3 is 14 amino acids long. Germline V gives CDR1 SGHAT, CDR2 FQNNGV. Trimming cost V 5 bases and J 6 bases; bases outside gene matches: 6. CDR3 in DNA: TGTGCCAGCAGCCCCGGACAGGGGGCTTTCGAGCAGTACTTC. This gives the protein CASSPGQGAFEQYF.

With respect to this clonotype: It may be a read error: a sequence one base away is much more abundant. The chain joins TRBV27 to TRBJ1-2; 8 bases line up with TRBD1. The junction had 15 bases not matched to a gene; V was cut back by 6 bases and J by 3 bases. Germline CDR1 is MNHEY and CDR2 is SMNVEV (reference sequence). This CDR3 is 17 amino acids long. The CDR3 protein is CASRRRERTGGYYGYTF. The DNA for the CDR3 is TGTGCCAGCAGGAGGAGGGAACGCACAGGGGGGTACTATGGCTACACCTTC.